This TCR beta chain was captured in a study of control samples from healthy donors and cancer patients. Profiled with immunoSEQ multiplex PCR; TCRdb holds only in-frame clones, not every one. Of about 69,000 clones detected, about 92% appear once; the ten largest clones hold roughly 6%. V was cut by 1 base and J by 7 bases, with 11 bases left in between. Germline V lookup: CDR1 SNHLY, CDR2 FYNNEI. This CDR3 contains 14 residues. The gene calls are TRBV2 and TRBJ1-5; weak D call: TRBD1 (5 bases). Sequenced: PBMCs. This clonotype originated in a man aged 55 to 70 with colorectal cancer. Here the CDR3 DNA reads TGTGCCAGCAGTGAAGGCAGGGCTGGACAGCCCCAGCATTTT. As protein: CASSEGRAGQPQHF.